This T cell receptor (beta chain) was retrieved from a study of radiation and T cells in renal cell carcinoma. Whole-study findings and limits: In nephrectomy-only tumors, top 100 clonotypes averaged approximately 40%, versus around 50% irradiated. Baseline intratumoral clonotype presence is unknown without pretreatment biopsies.

Comment on this clone: What it binds is unknown. Other DNA variants within this sample encode the same CDR3.

The treatment was: 15 Gy SBRT to primary tumor, nephrectomy 4 weeks later. Trimming took 0 bases from V and 1 from J, leaving 2 bases between them. Germline CDR1 reads SGHRS; CDR2 reads YFSETQ. CDR3 length equals 12 residues. Sequencing was performed with immunoSEQ multiplex PCR; in TCRdb, only in-frame clones are kept and a portion is missing. The data show roughly 20,000 clones, roughly 64% seen once. The source was tumor tissue, collected from a patient whose treatment included radiotherapy and nephrectomy. This sequence joins TRBV5-1 and TRBJ2-7; D not resolved. This receptor was identified in a woman in her 70s with renal cell carcinoma. CDR3 sequence (DNA): TGCGCCAGCAGCTTGGTGTCCTACGAGCAGTACTTC. Its translation: CASSLVSYEQYF.